Below are 2 T cell receptor beta chains sequenced from a single sample in a study of blood T cell repertoires in COVID-19 (dated by TCRdb to about 2020). The method behind the library was the immunoSEQ multiplex PCR assay. Imported from immuneACCESS, the table was reduced by TCRdb to in-frame sequences with V and J called. These copies leave out some clones; in studies compared against another copy, an unresolved V gene accounts for under half, and the cause of the remainder is not known. The sample table holds about 160,000 clones, of which 80% to 95% were seen once. Roughly 5% of the sample rests with the top ten. The sequenced sample consisted of peripheral blood. The receptors originated from a woman aged 45-60 years with acute or convalescent COVID-19.

The chain joins TRBV7-8 to TRBJ2-5, with D possibly being TRBD2 (6 bases). The CDR3 contains 16 residues. Germline V gene lookup returns CDR1 SGHVS and CDR2 FQNEAQ. The V and J ends lost 1 base and 4 bases respectively, with 16 bases between them. The CDR3 DNA reads TGTGCCAGCAGCTTAGGAAGGTCGCGGGGAGGAGAGACCCAGTACTTC. Residues: CASSLGRSRGGETQYF.

The chain links TRBV6-4 to TRBJ1-5, with TRBD1 matching 7 bases. Germline loops: CDR1 MRHNA, CDR2 SNTAGT. The length of the CDR3 is 14 residues. J was trimmed by 6 bases and V by 3 bases; bases with no gene match: 5. CDR3 DNA: TGTGCCAGCAGTGAGTGGGCAGGGGGTCAGCCCCAGCATTTT. It yields the protein CASSEWAGGQPQHF.